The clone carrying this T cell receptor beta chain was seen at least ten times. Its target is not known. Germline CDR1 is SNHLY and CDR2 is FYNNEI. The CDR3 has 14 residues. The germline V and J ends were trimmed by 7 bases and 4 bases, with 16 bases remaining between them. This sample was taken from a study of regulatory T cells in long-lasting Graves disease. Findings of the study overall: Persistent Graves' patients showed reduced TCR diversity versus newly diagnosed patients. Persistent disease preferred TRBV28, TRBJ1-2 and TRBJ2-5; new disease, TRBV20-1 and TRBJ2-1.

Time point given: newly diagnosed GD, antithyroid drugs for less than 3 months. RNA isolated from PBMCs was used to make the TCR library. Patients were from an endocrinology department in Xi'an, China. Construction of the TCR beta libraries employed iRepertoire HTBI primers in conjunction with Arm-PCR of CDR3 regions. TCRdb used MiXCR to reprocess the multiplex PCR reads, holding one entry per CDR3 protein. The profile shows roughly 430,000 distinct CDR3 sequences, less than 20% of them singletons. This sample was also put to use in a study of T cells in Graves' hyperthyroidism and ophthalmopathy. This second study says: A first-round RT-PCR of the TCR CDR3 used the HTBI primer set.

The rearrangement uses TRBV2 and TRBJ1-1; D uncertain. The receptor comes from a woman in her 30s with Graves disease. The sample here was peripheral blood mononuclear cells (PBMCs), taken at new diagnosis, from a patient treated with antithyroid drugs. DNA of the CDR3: TGTGCCAGCACCGCCTACTATGGAGCCACTGAAGCTTTCTTT. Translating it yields CASTAYYGATEAFF.